Sequencing of this T cell receptor beta chain was carried out in a study of blood T cells in healthy people across ages (dated by TCRdb to about 2015). Study-wide context: In model experiments, roughly one uniquely barcoded TCR beta cDNA molecule per two T cells was captured by template switching. The donors were divided into four age groups: young (average approximately 17 years), middle-aged (about 39), aged (approximately 62) and long-lived (82). Using the same blood draw, the study looked at two additional independent replicas of 1 million unique cDNA reads for two donors, one aged 18 to 30 and the other aged 80 or older. To avoid experimental bias, donors of different ages were distributed randomly across sequencing lanes. To track age-related changes in TCR beta repertoire diversity, the study relied on deep sequencing normalized with unique cDNA molecular identifiers.

General study outcomes and caveats: Observed TCR beta diversity correlated strongly with the percentage of naive T cells measured by flow cytometry. Observed TCR beta diversity per million T cells fell roughly linearly with age, and a significant reduction was already apparent by age roughly 40. Compared with the aged group, more naive CD4+ T cells, fewer expanded clones and increased TCR diversity were shown by the long-lived group, suggesting age selection. Since profiling was done on bulk unsorted PBMCs, naive and antigen-experienced compartments could not be conclusively compared. Donor CMV infection status was unknown, potentially confounding age-related changes in expanded clonotypes. Estimates of total diversity from one million sequenced T cells were regarded as lower bounds and underestimates.

This clonotype was seen only a few times. The antigen this receptor binds is unknown. No much larger clone exists at a distance of one base, and base qualities are not known. Donors were 30 to 45 systemically healthy Caucasian individuals from Russia aged roughly 6 to 90 years. Each donor gave 8.5 to 10 milliliters of peripheral blood, collected into EDTA-treated Vacutainer tubes. PBMCs were isolated by Ficoll-Paque density-gradient centrifugation, with at least 6.5 million obtained per sample. Trizol reagent was used to extract total RNA from the PBMCs, yielding at least 6 micrograms per sample. For every donor, an aliquot of PBMCs went through flow cytometry to measure the percentages of naive CD45RAhigh/CD27high T cells. Libraries were constructed by 5' RACE. The listed sequencing device is Illumina HiSeq 2500. A second PCR of 7 to 11 cycles was performed with a sample-barcoded 5' primer and a J-beta primer mix. A template-switch 5' adaptor carrying 12 random nucleotides introduced a unique molecular identifier onto each TCR beta cDNA molecule. Each sample yielded at least 3 million CDR3-containing paired-end reads. First-strand cDNA was synthesized from all RNA with the Mint cDNA synthesis kit, primed by a TRBC-specific oligonucleotide. Following uracil-DNA glycosylase treatment, all cDNA underwent a first 18-cycle PCR with the universal primers M1SS and BC2_uni_R. The authors' pipeline ran thus. For normalization, 1 million high-quality reads, each with a distinct molecular identifier, were randomly selected from each sample. Instead of being binned into consensus sequences, reads that shared molecular identifiers were thrown out. MiTCR, run with a Q25 quality threshold and the strictest error-elimination algorithm, handled CDR3 identification, clonotype clustering and error correction. A nonparametric unseen species model using Euler transformation provided a lower-bound estimate of total TCR beta diversity. Using fastp trimming at Q25 and MiXCR clonotype assembly, TCRdb reanalyzed the public sequencing data and kept in-frame beta chains. Entries are consolidated by CDR3 protein sequence, retaining the most common genes and DNA. The V and J calls and clone size are TCRdb's, not the authors'. This sample has about 1.1 million distinct CDR3 sequences in its table, and 35% to 45% of those were observed once. Of the sample, around 12% is held by the ten largest clones.

Sample: blood. The sequence was obtained from a man between 18 and 29 years old in good health.

The DNA sequence is TGTGCCAGCAGCCAGGCCCTAAGGGAGGTCCAGTACTTC. The translation is CASSQALREVQYF. The chain was built from TRBV14 and TRBJ2-5; possibly the D gene is TRBD2, per 6 matching bases. Trimming removed 3 bases from V and 10 bases from J, leaving 15 bases between the germline ends. The CDR3 covers 13 residues, taking in both the cysteine and the phenylalanine. Here the CDR3 DNA is all that survives: 39 bases in frame from base 1. The germline V gene sets CDR1 to SGHDN and CDR2 to FVKESK.